The 5 T cell receptor beta chains given below trace back to one sample, sequenced in a study of CD8+ T cells in alopecia areata. This sample's treatment: oral pan-JAK inhibitor, 5-10 mg twice daily. After isolation, RNA underwent reverse transcription to generate cDNA as the sequencing template. Assay: immunoSEQ multiplex PCR; the TCRdb copy retains only in-frame clones and omits some. The table includes around 210,000 clones, 64% detected once. The input for sequencing was CD4+ T cells sorted from blood, taken at week 4, from a patient treated with tofacitinib. These receptors were obtained from a human donor with alopecia areata.

V is TRBV5-1 and J is TRBJ1-1; TRBD1 is a possible D gene (5 bases). The CDR3 sequence is 15 residues long. Trimming stripped 0 bases from V and 4 bases from J, with 13 bases between. Looked up from germline, CDR1 is SGHRS and CDR2 is YFSETQ. CDR3: CASSLASLQGTEAFF. The CDR3 nucleotides are TGCGCCAGCAGCTTGGCCTCGTTGCAGGGCACTGAAGCTTTCTTT.

The genes are TRBV28 and TRBJ1-2; maybe TRBD1 (6 bases). Trimming took 6 bases from V and 6 from J, leaving 11 bases between them. The germline gives CDR1 MDHEN, CDR2 SYDVKM. The length of the CDR3 is 12 residues. The CDR3 DNA reads as TGTGCCAGCAGCCCGAACAGGGATGGCTACACCTTC. Its protein product is CASSPNRDGYTF.

The chain combines TRBV4-3 with TRBJ1-1; D uncertain. The germline gives CDR1 LGHNA, CDR2 YSLEER. V gave up 0 bases and J gave up 5 bases, with 16 bases separating them. This CDR3 has 16 residues. The CDR3 DNA is TGCGCCAGCAGCCAAGAGGTCTCAGAGGGTCGAACTGAAGCTTTCTTT. It codes for CASSQEVSEGRTEAFF.

The chain recombines TRBV25-1 with TRBJ2-2; a weak D match, TRBD1 (6 bases). This CDR3 contains 16 residues. Trimming removed 3 bases from V and 2 bases from J, with 13 bases in between. Germline-derived CDR1 and CDR2 are MGHDK and SYGVNS. CDR3 amino acids: CASSDARRGNTGELFF. The CDR3 DNA sequence: TGTGCCAGCAGTGACGCGCGCAGGGGTAACACCGGGGAGCTGTTTTTT.

This chain connects TRBV30 to TRBJ2-2, with TRBD1 matching over 7 bases. V trimming: 2 bases; J trimming: 3 bases; junction bases outside the gene matches: 3. This CDR3 contains 14 residues. CDR1 is GTSNPN and CDR2 is SVGIG in the germline V gene (reference sequence). The CDR3, as DNA: TGTGCCTGGAGTCAGGGGGAACACACCGGGGAGCTGTTTTTT. Translation gives CAWSQGEHTGELFF. Full variable domain (rest looked up from reference TRBV30 and TRBJ2-2): SQTIHQWPATLVQPVGSPLSLECTVEGTSNPNLYWYRQAAGRGLQLLFYSVGIGQISSEVPQNLSASRPQDRQFILSSKKLLLSDSGFYLCAWSQGEHTGELFFGEGSRLTVL.